The 9 T cell receptor beta chains listed next were all sequenced from one sample in a study of T cell changes during pregnancy in multiple sclerosis. TCRdb's table, derived via immunoSEQ multiplex PCR, lists solely in-frame clones and lacks some. The sample lists 15,000 to 20,000 clones, almost 96% occurring once. The sample was peripheral blood, taken in the third trimester of pregnancy. These receptors were obtained from a female donor with multiple sclerosis, enrolled in a pregnancy study.

The chain recombines TRBV14 with TRBJ1-3; D is perhaps TRBD1 (6 bases). In germline, CDR1 is SGHDN, CDR2 FVKESK. CDR3 length equals 14 residues. Trimming removed 4 bases at V and 4 bases at J, with 11 bases between. DNA for the CDR3: TGTGCCAGCAGCCCACAGGGTTTGGGAAACACCATATATTTT. This codes for CASSPQGLGNTIYF.

The chain employs TRBV19 and TRBJ1-1, with D possibly being TRBD1 (5 bases). Per germline, CDR1 LNHDA and CDR2 SQIVND (reference sequence). The germline V and J ends were trimmed by 7 bases and 8 bases, with 17 bases remaining between them. This CDR3 contains 13 residues. CDR3 region: CASKGRAGPEAFF. In nucleotides, the CDR3 is TGTGCCAGTAAGGGCAGGGCCGGGCCCGAAGCTTTCTTT.

The chain carries TRBV7-9 and TRBJ2-7; 8 bases match TRBD2. CDR3 length equals 16 residues. CDR1 SEHNR and CDR2 FQNEAQ come from the germline V gene (reference sequence). V shed 3 bases and J 6 bases; nucleotides not matched to a gene: 13. CDR3 residues: CASSFSVAGPQSEQYF. The CDR3 nucleotides are TGTGCCAGCAGCTTTTCGGTAGCGGGACCTCAAAGCGAGCAGTACTTC.

The chain couples TRBV5-1 to TRBJ1-1, with D possibly TRBD1 on 5 matching bases. Trimming left V 4 bases short and J 7 bases short, with 17 bases between. The germline V gene has CDR1 SGHRS and CDR2 YFSETQ. The CDR3 sequence is 14 residues long. The CDR3 loop reads CASSVPTGGFEAFF. The CDR3 DNA reads TGCGCCAGCAGCGTACCAACAGGTGGGTTTGAAGCTTTCTTT.

The chain employs TRBV6-5 and TRBJ1-5; 7 nucleotides match TRBD1. Germline assignment: CDR1 MNHEY and CDR2 SVGAGI. V lost 6 bases, J lost 2 bases, and 7 bases stayed unmatched. This CDR3 region has 15 residues. The CDR3 spells CASSPRGQGNQPQHF. The CDR3 DNA reads TGTGCCAGCAGCCCCCGAGGACAGGGCAATCAGCCCCAGCATTTT.

This chain joins TRBV7-8 and TRBJ1-5, with D possibly being TRBD1 (6 bases). Per the germline V gene, CDR1 is SGHVS and CDR2 is FQNEAQ. CDR3 length equals 13 residues. Trimming left V 5 bases short and J 5 bases short, with 10 bases between. The CDR3 spells CASSSQGYQPQHF. CDR3 bases: TGTGCCAGCAGCAGTCAGGGGTATCAGCCCCAGCATTTT.

The rearrangement joins TRBV15 to TRBJ2-1; TRBD1 matches 8 bases. Germline loops: CDR1 LNHNV, CDR2 YYDKDF (reference sequence). The ends lost 3 bases at V and 3 bases at J; junction bases unmatched: 7. This CDR3 contains 16 residues. The CDR3 spells CATSSLQGAFYNEQFF. The CDR3 DNA is TGTGCCACCAGCAGTCTCCAGGGGGCGTTCTACAATGAGCAGTTCTTC. The entire variable domain, with the rest obtained from reference TRBV15 and TRBJ2-1, is as follows: DAMVIQNPRYQVTQFGKPVTLSCSQTLNHNVMYWYQQKSSQAPKLLFHYYDKDFNNEADTPDNFQSRRPNTSFCFLDIRSPGLGDTAMYLCATSSLQGAFYNEQFFGPGTRLTVL.

The V call is TRBV9, the J call TRBJ2-1, with 7 nucleotides matching TRBD2. Germline V gene sequence: CDR1 SGDLS, CDR2 YYNGEE. The CDR3 has 16 residues. V dropped 4 bases and J dropped 0; count of bases not matched to a gene: 7. The CDR3, as DNA: TGTGCCAGCAGCTTCTCCGGGACTACCTCCTACAATGAGCAGTTCTTC. This sequence encodes CASSFSGTTSYNEQFF.

V gene TRBV9 combines with J gene TRBJ2-1; 9 nucleotides match TRBD2. V lost 0 bases to trimming and J lost 2 bases; unmatched junction nucleotides: 6. The CDR3 consists of 17 residues. Germline V gene sequence: CDR1 SGDLS, CDR2 YYNGEE. The CDR3 nucleotides read TGTGCCAGCAGCGTAGAGGGTAGCGGGGGCCCCTACAATGAGCAGTTCTTC. This gives the protein CASSVEGSGGPYNEQFF. The full variable domain, in which reference TRBV9 and TRBJ2-1 provide the parts outside the CDR3, is DSGVTQTPKHLITATGQRVTLRCSPRSGDLSVYWYQQSLDQGLQFLIQYYNGEERAKGNILERFSAQQFPDLHSELNLSSLELGDSALYFCASSVEGSGGPYNEQFFGPGTRLTVL.